Here is one T cell receptor (beta chain) with its context. Within the sample, other DNA sequences also encode this same CDR3. Some clones are missing from TCRdb's copy, which holds only in-frame ones; the method was immunoSEQ multiplex PCR. The repertoire holds about 78,000 clones, with 84% as singletons. This entry is derived from a study of OX40 agonist ivuxolimab in advanced cancers. The V gene's germline CDR1 is GTSNPN and CDR2 SVGIG (reference sequence). V dropped 0 bases and J dropped 4 bases, with 7 bases sitting between them. The CDR3 loop spans 12 amino acids. The gene calls are TRBV30 and TRBJ2-7, with D possibly TRBD2 on 6 matching bases. The input for sequencing was CD4+ or CD8+ T cells sorted from blood, taken in a trial of the OX40 agonist ivuxolimab. The source of this sequence is an adult with an advanced solid tumor such as melanoma, head and neck, liver or kidney cancer. CDR3 amino acids: CAWSVGRYEQYF. Written as DNA, the CDR3 is TGTGCCTGGAGTGTAGGGAGGTACGAGCAGTACTTC.